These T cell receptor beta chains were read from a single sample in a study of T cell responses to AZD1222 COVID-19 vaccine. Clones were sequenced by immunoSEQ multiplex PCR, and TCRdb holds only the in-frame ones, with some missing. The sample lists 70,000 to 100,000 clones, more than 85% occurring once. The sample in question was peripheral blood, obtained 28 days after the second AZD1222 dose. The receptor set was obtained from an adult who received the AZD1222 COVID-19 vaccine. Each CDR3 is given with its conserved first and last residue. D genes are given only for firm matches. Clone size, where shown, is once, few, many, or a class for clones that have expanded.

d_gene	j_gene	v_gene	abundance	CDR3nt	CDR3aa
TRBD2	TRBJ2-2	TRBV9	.	TGTGCCAGCGGACACGGGGGGGCCCCCGGGGAGCTGTTTTTT	CASGHGGAPGELFF
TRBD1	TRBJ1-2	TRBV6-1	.	TGTGCCAGCAGTGAAACAGGGGAGTATGGCTACACCTTC	CASSETGEYGYTF
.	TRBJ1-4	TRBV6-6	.	TGTGCCAGCAGTACCAGACAGTCCCCTAATGAAAAACTGTTTTTT	CASSTRQSPNEKLFF
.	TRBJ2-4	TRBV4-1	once	TGCGCCAGCAGCCAAGGACCGGTCAAAAACATTCAGTACTTC	CASSQGPVKNIQYF
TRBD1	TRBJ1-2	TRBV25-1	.	TGTGCCAGCAGTGAAGGGACAGGATGGGGCTACACCTTC	CASSEGTGWGYTF
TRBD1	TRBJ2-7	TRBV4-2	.	TGTGCCAGCAGCCAAGACGGGGGACAGGATGAGTCCGAGCAGTACTTC	CASSQDGGQDESEQYF
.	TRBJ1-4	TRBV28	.	TGTGCCAGCAGCCCTCTACAGGCGGGAGAAAAACTGTTTTTT	CASSPLQAGEKLFF
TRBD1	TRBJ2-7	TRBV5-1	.	TGCGCCAGCAGCACCAGACAGGGGGTCGGGCGCGAGCAGTACTTC	CASSTRQGVGREQYF
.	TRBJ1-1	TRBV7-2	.	TGTGCCAGCAGCTCCCGGACAGCGGCAGATGCTTTCTTT	CASSSRTAADAFF
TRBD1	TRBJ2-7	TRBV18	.	TGTGCCAGCTCACCAAATCAGCCGGGACAGGGCTCCTACGAGCAGTACTTC	CASSPNQPGQGSYEQYF
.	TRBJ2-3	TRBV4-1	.	TGCGCCAGCAGCCAAAATGTGGGAAAAAGCACAGATACGCAGTATTTT	CASSQNVGKSTDTQYF
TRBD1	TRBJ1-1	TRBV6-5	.	TGTGCCAGCATTGGAGAGACAGGGGACACTGAAGCTTTCTTT	CASIGETGDTEAFF
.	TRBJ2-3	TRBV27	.	TGTGCCAGCAGTTTACAGGTTGGCAGCACAGATACGCAGTATTTT	CASSLQVGSTDTQYF
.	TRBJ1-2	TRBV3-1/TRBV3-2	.	TGTGCCAGCAGCCAAGATCGGGGAGGTTCGAGGCGCTATGGCTACACCTTC	CASSQDRGGSRRYGYTF
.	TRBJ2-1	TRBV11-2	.	TGTGCCAGCAGCTTAGCCCCCCGGGGGTTCCCTTGGAATGAGCAGTTCTTC	CASSLAPRGFPWNEQFF
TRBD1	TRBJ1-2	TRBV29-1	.	TGCAGCGTTACTCAGGGGGCGAACTATGGCTACACCTTC	CSVTQGANYGYTF
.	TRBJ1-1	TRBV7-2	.	TGTGCCAGCAGCTTCGGCCTGAACACTGAAGCTTTCTTT	CASSFGLNTEAFF
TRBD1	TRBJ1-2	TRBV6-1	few	TGTGCCAGCAGTGATAACCCGGGACAGGCGGCTGGCTACACCTTC	CASSDNPGQAAGYTF
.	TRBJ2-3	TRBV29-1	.	TGCAGCGTTGAAGGGTTCACAGATACGCAGTATTTT	CSVEGFTDTQYF
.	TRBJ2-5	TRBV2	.	TGTGCCAGCAGTGAAACAGGGCGGGAGACCCAGTACTTC	CASSETGRETQYF
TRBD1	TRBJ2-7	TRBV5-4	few	TGTGCCAGCAGTAGGACAGGGGGCGAAGTCTACGAGCAGTACTTC	CASSRTGGEVYEQYF
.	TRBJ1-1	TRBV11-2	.	TGTGCCAGCACCCAATTGAGCTTGATGAACACTGAAGCTTTCTTT	CASTQLSLMNTEAFF
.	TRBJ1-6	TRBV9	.	TGTGCCAGCAGCGTAGAGGACACCAATAATTCACCCCTCCACTTT	CASSVEDTNNSPLHF
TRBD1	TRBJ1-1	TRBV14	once	TGTGCCAGCAGCCAGCGTCAGGGGGAGGGGTGCACTGAAGCTTTCTTT	CASSQRQGEGCTEAFF
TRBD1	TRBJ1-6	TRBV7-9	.	TGTGCCAGCAGCGGGACAGATAATTCACCCCTCCACTTT	CASSGTDNSPLHF